This is a list of T cell receptor beta chains from one sample in a study of T cell responses to AZD1222 COVID-19 vaccine. Clones were read by immunoSEQ multiplex PCR, and TCRdb kept only the in-frame ones, dropping some. The sample contains more than 75,000 clones, around four fifths of which appear only once. Source: peripheral blood, taken 28 days after the second AZD1222 dose. These receptors all stem from an adult who received the AZD1222 COVID-19 vaccine. The CDR3 runs from the conserved cysteine through the conserved F or W. Fields, in order: D gene, V gene, J gene, clone size, CDR3 DNA, CDR3 protein. A D gene is named only where the DNA matches it firmly. Clone size appears in some rows only: once, few, many, or a class for an expanded clone.

-,TRBV4-3,TRBJ2-3,-,TGCGCCAGCAGCCAATGGGGGATCGGTGGGCAGTATTTT,CASSQWGIGGQYF
-,TRBV7-2,TRBJ1-1,-,TGTGCCAGCAGCCCGAGACAGACGTCCTTGAACACTGAAGCTTTCTTT,CASSPRQTSLNTEAFF
-,TRBV4-1,TRBJ2-1,-,TGCGCCAGCAGCCAAGTAGGCGTTTACAATGAGCAGTTCTTC,CASSQVGVYNEQFF
TRBD2,TRBV6-2/TRBV6-3,TRBJ2-7,-,TGTGCCAGCAGTTTTAGCGGGAGTGGACCCTACGAGCAGTACTTC,CASSFSGSGPYEQYF
-,TRBV5-8,TRBJ1-5,-,TGTGCCAGCAGCCTTATCAATCAGCCCCAGCATTTT,CASSLINQPQHF
-,TRBV18,TRBJ2-7,-,TGTGCCAGCTCTTCTGGGGGCCGCTCCTACGAGCAGTACTTC,CASSSGGRSYEQYF
-,TRBV30,TRBJ1-1,-,TGTGCCTGGAGTCAAGGAGGGAACACTGAAGCTTTCTTT,CAWSQGGNTEAFF
-,TRBV5-8,TRBJ2-1,-,TGTGCCAGCAGTGGTGGGGGGAGCTCCTACAATGAGCAGTTCTTC,CASSGGGSSYNEQFF
TRBD2,TRBV4-2,TRBJ2-7,-,TGTGCCAGCAGCATGGGAGGACTAGCGGGAGCCTACGAGCAGTACTTC,CASSMGGLAGAYEQYF
TRBD1,TRBV5-6,TRBJ1-1,-,TGTGCCAGCAGCTTCGGGACAGGGGCTGAAGCTTTCTTT,CASSFGTGAEAFF
-,TRBV6-5,TRBJ1-2,-,TGTGCCAGCAGTTTGGGACAAGAATATGGCTACACCTTC,CASSLGQEYGYTF
TRBD1,TRBV6-5,TRBJ1-2,-,TGTGCCAGCAGTTACGAAAGGGGGCGCGGCTATGGCTACACCTTC,CASSYERGRGYGYTF
-,TRBV7-2,TRBJ2-7,-,TGTGCCAGCAGCTTAGGAGGTGCGGGTACTTCCTACGAGCAGTACTTC,CASSLGGAGTSYEQYF
-,TRBV27,TRBJ1-5,-,TGTGCCAGCAGGGAGGAGGTGGGAAGTCAGCCCCAGCATTTT,CASREEVGSQPQHF
-,TRBV7-3,TRBJ1-2,few,TGTGCCAGCAGCTTAAGAGGGGACGGGGGCTACACCTTC,CASSLRGDGGYTF
-,TRBV28,TRBJ1-2,-,TGTGCCAGCAGCCCGAACTTGGACTATGGCTACACCTTC,CASSPNLDYGYTF
-,TRBV11-3,TRBJ2-7,-,TGTGCCAGCAGCCAATTGGGCAGGGATGATCCCTACGAGCAGTACTTC,CASSQLGRDDPYEQYF
TRBD1,TRBV5-5,TRBJ1-6,-,TGTGCCAGCAGCGAGGCCGGGACAGCCTTTTCTAATTCACCCCTCCACTTT,CASSEAGTAFSNSPLHF
-,TRBV28,TRBJ2-7,-,TGTGCCAGCAGTTCCTTTATAGGCGAGCAGTACTTC,CASSSFIGEQYF
-,TRBV4-3,TRBJ1-2,-,TGCGCCAGCAGCCAAGAGATGGAGGGTCTCTATGGCTACACCTTC,CASSQEMEGLYGYTF
-,TRBV28,TRBJ1-2,-,TGTGCCAGCAGACCCTCGCTTACAGTTGCTGGCTACACCTTC,CASRPSLTVAGYTF
-,TRBV7-2,TRBJ2-3,-,TGTGCCAGCAGCCCCCAGCCGGAAGCGAGTGGAGATACGCAGTATTTT,CASSPQPEASGDTQYF